What follows are 26 T cell receptor beta chains derived from one specimen sequenced in a study of blood T cell repertoires in COVID-19. Sequencing was performed with immunoSEQ multiplex PCR; in TCRdb, only in-frame clones are kept and a portion is missing. The sample gives approximately 250,000 clones, about 89% of which show up once; around 1.6% is in the top ten. Specimen: peripheral blood. These receptors originate from an older woman who had recovered from COVID-19.

This rearrangement joins TRBV6-2 or TRBV6-3 to TRBJ2-1; perhaps TRBD2 as D (6 bases). V lost 2 bases, J lost 3 bases, and 11 bases lay in between. Germline CDR1 is MNHEY and CDR2 is SVGEGT. The CDR3 is 15 amino acids. The CDR3: CASSYGGGDYNEQFF. The CDR3 DNA reads TGTGCCAGCAGTTACGGAGGCGGGGACTACAATGAGCAGTTCTTC.

The gene calls are TRBV6-1 and TRBJ1-1, with D possibly being TRBD1 (5 bases). V was pared by 8 bases and J by 8 bases, with 6 bases between. This CDR3 is 9 amino acids long. The germline V gene has CDR1 MNHNS and CDR2 SASEGT. The CDR3 loop is CASRQEAFF. As DNA, the CDR3 is TGTGCCAGCCGACAGGAAGCTTTCTTT.

This chain connects TRBV19 to TRBJ1-2, with a weak D call TRBD1 (5 bases). CDR3 length: 10 residues. Trimming pared 6 bases from V and 8 bases from J, leaving 7 bases between. Germline lookup yields CDR1 LNHDA and CDR2 SQIVND (reference sequence). The CDR3 is CASSREGYTF. CDR3 nucleotide sequence: TGTGCCAGTAGCAGGGAAGGCTACACCTTC.

The chain combines TRBV28 with TRBJ2-4, with D possibly matching TRBD1 (6 bases). Between the trimmed V and J ends, which lost 3 bases and 0 bases, there was a span of 15 bases. CDR1 is MDHEN, CDR2 SYDVKM, per germline. CDR3 length: 17 residues. In DNA, the CDR3 is TGTGCCAGCAGTTTGTTTGATGGGACACTAGCCAAAAACATTCAGTACTTC. Its translation: CASSLFDGTLAKNIQYF. Full variable domain (remainder filled in from reference TRBV28 and TRBJ2-4): DVKVTQSSRYLVKRTGEKVFLECVQDMDHENMFWYRQDPGLGLRLIYFSYDVKMKEKGDIPEGYSVSREKKERFSLILESASTNQTSMYLCASSLFDGTLAKNIQYFGAGTRLSVL.

The chain links TRBV28 to TRBJ1-4; D not certain. This CDR3 contains 16 residues. The V and J ends lost 9 bases and 1 base respectively, with 18 bases between them. CDR1 and CDR2 (germline): MDHEN, SYDVKM. As DNA, the CDR3 is TGTGCCAGTAATGGCGCAGGCTCTCAAACTAATGAAAAACTGTTTTTT. The encoded protein is CASNGAGSQTNEKLFF.

DNA of the CDR3: TGCGCCAGCAGCTTGAAGGGGACTAGCGGGGGTGGGAATGAGCAGTTCTTC. It yields the protein CASSLKGTSGGGNEQFF. The chain uses TRBV5-1 and TRBJ2-1; 14 positions match TRBD2. J was trimmed by 7 bases and V by 1 base; bases with no gene match: 7. Germline lookup yields CDR1 SGHRS and CDR2 YFSETQ. CDR3 length: 17 amino acids.

The CDR3 loop reads CASSGDRGPRGHGYTF. CDR3 in DNA: TGTGCCAGCAGTGGGGACAGGGGGCCGAGGGGCCATGGCTACACCTTC. The chain links TRBV25-1 to TRBJ1-2, with 12 nucleotides matching TRBD1. There are 16 residues in the CDR3. Germline CDR1 reads MGHDK; CDR2 reads SYGVNS. The V and J ends lost 4 bases and 6 bases, in that order; junction bases with no gene match: 9.

The CDR3 DNA is TGCACCTATCGAGGAAGCGGGGGGGGATTGGGAGATACGCAGTATTTT. This gives the protein CTYRGSGGGLGDTQYF. The J gene is TRBJ2-3, the V gene TRBV29-1; 10 bases agree with TRBD2. Germline CDR1 is SQVTM and CDR2 is ANQGSEA. The CDR3 covers 16 residues.

The V and J genes are TRBV7-2 and TRBJ2-7; 7 bases line up with TRBD1. The CDR3 is made up of 13 amino acids. V shed 5 bases and J 3 bases; nucleotides not matched to a gene: 4. Germline V gene data show CDR1 as SGHTA and CDR2 as FQGNSA. The CDR3 reads CASSRDSFYEQYF. CDR3 DNA sequence: TGTGCCAGCAGCAGGGACAGCTTCTACGAGCAGTACTTC.

CDR3 in amino acids: CASGRTGHTGELFF. The CDR3 nucleotides read TGTGCTAGTGGTAGGACAGGGCACACCGGGGAGCTGTTTTTT. The chain employs TRBV12-5 and TRBJ2-2, with 8 positions matching TRBD1. J was trimmed by 3 bases and V by 5 bases; bases with no gene match: 2. Germline V gene sequence: CDR1 LGHNT, CDR2 FRNRAP. CDR3 length equals 14 residues.

The CDR3 sequence: CASTWTGLNTEAFF. In DNA form, the CDR3 reads TGTGCCAGCACCTGGACAGGGCTGAACACTGAAGCTTTCTTT. The chain links TRBV6-5 to TRBJ1-1; 8 bases are shared with TRBD1. The CDR3 totals 14 residues. V shed 7 bases, J shed 0 bases, and the junction held 4 bases outside the gene matches. CDR1 and CDR2 (germline): MNHEY, SVGAGI.

V gene TRBV10-3 combines with J gene TRBJ2-3; D unclear. The CDR3 is 14 residues long. The ends were cut back, 3 bases at V and 2 bases at J, with 9 bases in the middle. Looked up from germline, CDR1 is ENHRY and CDR2 is SYGVKD. The CDR3 protein is CAISDGQDTDTQYF. The CDR3 DNA reads TGTGCCATCAGTGATGGGCAGGACACAGATACGCAGTATTTT.

The rearrangement uses TRBV7-9 and TRBJ2-1; maybe TRBD2 (6 bases). V was cut by 5 bases and J by 6 bases, with 11 bases left in between. This CDR3 spans 13 amino acids. The V gene's germline CDR1 is SEHNR and CDR2 FQNEAQ (reference sequence). The CDR3: CASSQSRGNEQFF. The CDR3 DNA sequence: TGTGCCAGCAGCCAATCGCGGGGCAATGAGCAGTTCTTC.

The CDR3 loop reads CASSLTPGGAYNSPLHF. CDR3 sequence (DNA): TGTGCCAGCAGTCTAACTCCCGGGGGGGCCTATAATTCACCCCTCCACTTT. The chain combines TRBV28 with TRBJ1-6, with D tentatively TRBD1 (5 bases). Germline CDR1 is MDHEN and CDR2 is SYDVKM. With 5 bases removed from V and 2 bases from J, the gap between germline ends came to 16 bases. The CDR3 has 17 residues.

The chain joins TRBV7-2 to TRBJ1-5; D is uncertain. V dropped 1 base and J dropped 7 bases, with 14 bases sitting between them. CDR3 length: 15 amino acids. CDR1 SGHTA and CDR2 FQGNSA come from the germline V gene. CDR3 loop: CASSLGPRVGQPQHF. Here the CDR3 DNA reads TGTGCCAGCAGCTTAGGTCCCCGGGTCGGGCAGCCCCAGCATTTT.

The gene calls are TRBV5-6 and TRBJ2-2; 13 bases map to TRBD2. The CDR3 totals 18 residues. The V gene end was trimmed by 4 bases and the J gene end by 5 bases; junction bases not matched to a gene: 11. CDR1 SGHDT and CDR2 YYEEEE come from the germline V gene. The CDR3, as DNA: TGTGCCAGCAGCCTGACTGGGGCACTAGCGGGGGGGACCGGGGAGCTGTTTTTT. This encodes CASSLTGALAGGTGELFF. The whole variable domain, remainder taken from reference TRBV5-6 and TRBJ2-2, is DAGVTQSPTHLIKTRGQQVTLRCSPKSGHDTVSWYQQALGQGPQFIFQYYEEEERQRGNFPDRFSGHQFPNYSSELNVNALLLGDSALYLCASSLTGALAGGTGELFFGEGSRLTVL.

This chain connects TRBV27 to TRBJ2-7; 8 nucleotides agree with TRBD1. V shed 5 bases and J 3 bases; nucleotides not matched to a gene: 3. The CDR3 sequence is 13 residues long. The germline CDR1 and CDR2 sequences are MNHEY and SMNVEV (reference sequence). The CDR3 DNA reads as TGTGCCAGCAGTGCGGGGACAGGCTACGAGCAGTACTTC. Residues: CASSAGTGYEQYF.

CDR3 sequence: CASSLQGLPGNTIYF. The CDR3 DNA reads TGTGCCAGTAGCCTACAGGGGTTGCCTGGAAACACCATATATTTT. The rearrangement uses TRBV19 and TRBJ1-3; 7 bases align to TRBD1. J was trimmed by 2 bases and V by 6 bases; bases with no gene match: 7. The CDR3 is made up of 15 amino acids. CDR1 is LNHDA, CDR2 SQIVND, per germline (reference sequence). Complete variable domain (other parts from reference TRBV19 and TRBJ1-3): DGGITQSPKYLFRKEGQNVTLSCEQNLNHDAMYWYRQDPGQGLRLIYYSQIVNDFQKGDIAEGYSVSREKKESFPLTVTSAQKNPTAFYLCASSLQGLPGNTIYFGEGSWLTVV.

The chain uses TRBV5-1 and TRBJ2-1; tentatively, D is TRBD1 (6 bases). Trimming shortened V by 4 bases and J by 5 bases, and 16 bases separated the two germline ends. Germline CDR1 and CDR2: SGHRS and YFSETQ. This CDR3 is built from 15 residues. In nucleotides, the CDR3 is TGCGCCAGCAGCGTGGGACAAGCCACGAACAATGAGCAGTTCTTC. This gives the protein CASSVGQATNNEQFF.

V is TRBV6-4 and J is TRBJ2-2; TRBD2 aligns across 8 bases. The CDR3 loop spans 17 amino acids. Losses at the gene ends were 4 bases for V and 0 bases for J; bases not matched to a gene: 7. CDR1 is MRHNA, CDR2 SNTAGT, per germline. DNA of the CDR3: TGTGCCAGCAGTGTAGCCGGGGGGGCCCCGAACACCGGGGAGCTGTTTTTT. Its translation: CASSVAGGAPNTGELFF.

The chain joins TRBV2 to TRBJ1-1; D gene unclear. Germline-derived CDR1 and CDR2 are SNHLY and FYNNEI. The CDR3 loop spans 13 amino acids. Trimming shortened V by 4 bases and J by 1 base, and 7 bases separated the two germline ends. CDR3 nucleotides: TGTGCCAGCAGTGCGGAGAGGAACACTGAAGCTTTCTTT. It yields the protein CASSAERNTEAFF.

This clone occurred once. The V gene is TRBV19, the J gene TRBJ2-2; TRBD1 matches at 8 bases. Per the germline V gene, CDR1 is LNHDA and CDR2 is SQIVND (reference sequence). The CDR3 has 18 residues. J was trimmed by 4 bases and V by 2 bases; bases with no gene match: 12. The CDR3 region is CASSIKTTDRASTGELFF. The CDR3 DNA sequence: TGTGCCAGTAGTATAAAAACGACGGACAGGGCTTCCACCGGGGAGCTGTTTTTT.

This chain joins TRBV5-1 and TRBJ2-1; 12 bases are shared with TRBD2. Germline CDR1 is SGHRS and CDR2 is YFSETQ. The CDR3 spans 19 residues. V lost 0 bases to trimming and J lost 0 bases; unmatched junction nucleotides: 7. Here the CDR3 DNA reads TGCGCCAGCAGCTTGGCCACTAGCGGGGGGTCCAGCTCCTACAATGAGCAGTTCTTC. Translating gives CASSLATSGGSSSYNEQFF.

This clone occurred a few times. The chain couples TRBV5-4 to TRBJ1-4, with TRBD1 identical over 8 bases. Trimming at V came to 0 bases and at J to 10 bases, leaving 5 bases not matched to a gene. The germline V gene has CDR1 SGHNT and CDR2 YYREEE (reference sequence). The CDR3 length is 14 residues. CDR3 region: CASSLGDRRGKLFF. CDR3 bases: TGTGCCAGCAGCTTGGGGGACAGGCGAGGAAAACTGTTTTTT.

The chain uses TRBV19 and TRBJ1-5, with no clear D. With 3 bases removed from V and 0 bases from J, the gap between germline ends came to 9 bases. The CDR3 runs 15 residues. Germline CDR1 and CDR2: LNHDA and SQIVND (reference sequence). Here the CDR3 reads CASSILKHSNQPQHF. The CDR3 coding sequence is TGTGCCAGTAGTATTCTGAAACATAGCAATCAGCCCCAGCATTTT.

The chain links TRBV9 to TRBJ2-1, with 8 bases that match TRBD2. The CDR3 runs 15 residues. CDR1 is SGDLS, CDR2 YYNGEE, per germline. With V trimmed by 0 bases and J by 7 bases, 6 bases remained unmatched. CDR3 residues: CASSVDGTRGNEQFF. The DNA of the CDR3 is TGTGCCAGCAGCGTAGATGGGACTAGGGGTAATGAGCAGTTCTTC.